One sample yielded the 13 T cell receptor beta chains listed below, sequenced in a study of T cells after yellow fever vaccination. MiXCR, run by TCRdb on the 5' RACE reads, gives a single entry per CDR3 protein. The sample yields 200,000 to 300,000 distinct CDR3 sequences, less than 9% seen once. Sequenced here: CD4+ T cells sorted from PBMCs, sampled 15 days after the yellow fever booster vaccination. The origin of the receptors is a man aged 25 to 45 who received the YFV17D yellow fever vaccine.

This clonotype was found a few times. The V gene is TRBV10-3, the J gene TRBJ2-7; D possibly corresponds to TRBD2 (5 bases). Germline lookup yields CDR1 ENHRY and CDR2 SYGVKD. V dropped 4 bases and J dropped 10 bases, with 11 bases sitting between them. This CDR3 spans 11 amino acids. The chain's CDR3 is CAISGDYGQYF. DNA for the CDR3: TGTGCCATCAGTGGTGACTACGGACAGTACTTC.

This clonotype was seen many times. The CDR3, as DNA: TGTGCCAGCAGCTTTTCCAGAATGAGCACAGATACGCAGTATTTT. Amino acid sequence: CASSFSRMSTDTQYF. The chain recombines TRBV11-2 with TRBJ2-3; no firm D call. CDR1 is SGHAT, CDR2 FQNNGV, per germline. CDR3 size: 15 residues. Between the trimmed V and J ends, which lost 3 bases and 0 bases, there was a span of 10 bases. Variable domain in full (rest from reference TRBV11-2 and TRBJ2-3): EAGVAQSPRYKIIEKRQSVAFWCNPISGHATLYWYQQILGQGPKLLIQFQNNGVVDDSQLPKDRFSAERLKGVDSTLKIQPAKLEDSAVYLCASSFSRMSTDTQYFGPGTRLTVL.

As to this clonotype: A read error is possible here, since a much larger clone lies one base away. This rearrangement joins TRBV6-6 to TRBJ2-7; D might be TRBD1 or TRBD2, each matching 6 bases. The V gene lost 6 bases and the J gene lost 3 bases, with 12 bases spanning the gap. Germline V gives CDR1 MNHNY, CDR2 SVGAGI (reference sequence). The CDR3 length is 13 residues. The CDR3 DNA reads TGTGCCAGCAGCCGCAGGGGACTCTACGAGCAGTACTTC. This codes for CASSRRGLYEQYF.

The CDR3 nucleotides are TGCAGCGTTGGCAGGGGCATCTCCTACGAGCAGTACTTC. Translation: CSVGRGISYEQYF. V and J are TRBV29-1 and TRBJ2-7; weak D call: TRBD1 (6 bases). Trimming removed 4 bases from V and 0 bases from J, with 10 bases in between. The CDR3 totals 13 residues. Germline V gene lookup returns CDR1 SQVTM and CDR2 ANQGSEA.

This clonotype was counted only a few times. The chain employs TRBV6-1 and TRBJ2-5; D gene ambiguous. CDR1 MNHNS and CDR2 SASEGT come from the germline V gene. This CDR3 is built from 13 residues. The V gene lost 4 bases and the J gene lost 3 bases, with 9 bases spanning the gap. The CDR3 bases are TGTGCCAGCAGTGCGGTCTTCGAAGAGACCCAGTACTTC. Protein: CASSAVFEETQYF.

This rearrangement joins TRBV7-2 to TRBJ2-2, with 11 bases fitting TRBD2. The CDR3 extends over 14 amino acids. Germline CDR1 is SGHTA and CDR2 is FQGNSA. The V gene end was trimmed by 6 bases and the J gene end by 4 bases; junction bases not matched to a gene: 1. The CDR3 spells CASRTSGTTGELFF. CDR3 sequence (DNA): TGTGCCAGCAGGACTAGCGGGACCACCGGGGAGCTGTTTTTT. Looking up the rest from reference TRBV7-2 and TRBJ2-2 gives the full variable domain: GAGVSQSPSNKVTEKGKDVELRCDPISGHTALYWYRQSLGQGLEFLIYFQGNSAPDKSGLPSDRFSAERTGGSVSTLTIQRTQQEDSAVYLCASRTSGTTGELFFGEGSRLTVL.

This chain links TRBV24-1 with TRBJ2-1; TRBD2 matches at 8 bases. The length of the CDR3 is 16 residues. Per germline, CDR1 KGHDR and CDR2 SFDVKD. Trimming cost V 1 base and J 8 bases; bases outside gene matches: 9. The CDR3 sequence is CATSDFGGTRNYEQFF. Written as DNA, the CDR3 is TGTGCCACCAGTGATTTCGGCGGGACTAGGAACTATGAGCAGTTCTTC.

This clonotype was observed a handful of times. J is TRBJ2-6 and V is TRBV5-5; 12 positions agree with TRBD2. CDR1 is SGHKS and CDR2 is YYEKEE in the germline V gene (reference sequence). This CDR3 contains 18 residues. Losses at the gene ends were 2 bases for V and 3 bases for J; bases not matched to a gene: 6. CDR3 sequence (DNA): TGTGCCAGCAGCTTTCCCACTAGCGGGAGGTATGGGGCCAACGTCCTGACTTTC. Translation: CASSFPTSGRYGANVLTF.

In this sample, this clonotype turned up many times. This chain connects TRBV5-1 to TRBJ2-7, with D tentatively TRBD1 (6 bases). CDR1 and CDR2 from the germline V gene are SGHRS and YFSETQ. Trimming stripped 3 bases from V and 5 bases from J, with 9 bases between. The CDR3 contains 12 residues. The CDR3 loop is CASSSTGNEQYF. CDR3 nucleotides: TGCGCCAGCAGCTCTACAGGGAACGAGCAGTACTTC.

The gene calls are TRBV20-1 and TRBJ2-7, with D possibly being TRBD1 (5 bases). This CDR3 has 13 amino acids. Germline-derived CDR1 and CDR2 are DFQATT and SNEGSKA (reference sequence). Trimming cost V 3 bases and J 2 bases, with 11 bases left between them. CDR3 residues: CSASPPGPYEQYF. The CDR3 DNA sequence: TGCAGTGCTAGTCCACCAGGGCCCTACGAGCAGTACTTC.

There are a few counts of this clonotype. The chain couples TRBV7-9 to TRBJ2-1, with D tentatively TRBD2 (5 bases). The CDR3 totals 16 residues. V lost 5 bases and J lost 7, with 21 bases in between. Germline V gene lookup returns CDR1 SEHNR and CDR2 FQNEAQ (reference sequence). CDR3 sequence reads: CASSPGLVFPGNEQFF. CDR3 DNA sequence: TGTGCCAGCAGCCCAGGATTAGTTTTCCCGGGGAATGAGCAGTTCTTC.

In this sample, this clonotype turned up many times. The V call is TRBV4-3, the J call TRBJ2-3; D uncertain. The CDR3 spans 13 residues. Germline-derived CDR1 and CDR2 are LGHNA and YSLEER. Trimming left V 3 bases short and J 4 bases short, with 8 bases between. CDR3 coding DNA: TGCGCCAGCAGCCAGCGGCTCGCAGATACGCAGTATTTT. Translation: CASSQRLADTQYF.

V and J are TRBV5-5 and TRBJ1-6; D possibly corresponds to TRBD1 (6 bases). Deletions cut 6 bases from V and 6 bases from J, with 13 bases between. The CDR3 length is 14 residues. Germline V CDR1 and CDR2: SGHKS, YYEKEE (reference sequence). CDR3 sequence (DNA): TGTGCCAGCAATACGGGACAATTTAATTCACCCCTCCACTTT. The encoded protein is CASNTGQFNSPLHF.